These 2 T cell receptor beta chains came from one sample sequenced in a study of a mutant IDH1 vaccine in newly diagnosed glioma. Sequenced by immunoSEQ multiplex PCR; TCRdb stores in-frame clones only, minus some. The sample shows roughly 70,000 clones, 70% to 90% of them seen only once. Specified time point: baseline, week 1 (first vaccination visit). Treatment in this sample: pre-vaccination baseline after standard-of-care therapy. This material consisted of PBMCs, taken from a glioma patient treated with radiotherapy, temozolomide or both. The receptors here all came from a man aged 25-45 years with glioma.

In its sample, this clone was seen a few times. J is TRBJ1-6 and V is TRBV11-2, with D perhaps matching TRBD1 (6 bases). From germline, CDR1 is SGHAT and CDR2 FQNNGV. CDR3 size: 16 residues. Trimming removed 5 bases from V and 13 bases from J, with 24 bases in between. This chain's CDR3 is CASSPSFDPRGMPLHF. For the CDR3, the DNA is TGTGCCAGCAGCCCGTCCTTTGATCCCAGGGGTATGCCCCTCCACTTT. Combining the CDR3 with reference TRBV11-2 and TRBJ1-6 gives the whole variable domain EAGVAQSPRYKIIEKRQSVAFWCNPISGHATLYWYQQILGQGPKLLIQFQNNGVVDDSQLPKDRFSAERLKGVDSTLKIQPAKLEDSAVYLCASSPSFDPRGMPLHFGNGTRLTVT.

The CDR3 loop reads CASSPLAGNEQYF. The CDR3 DNA reads as TGTGCCAGCAGCCCACTAGCGGGGAACGAGCAGTACTTC. This chain uses TRBV7-2 with TRBJ2-7; 10 bases align to TRBD2. From germline, CDR1 is SGHTA and CDR2 FQGNSA. V lost 5 bases and J lost 5; bases outside the gene matches: 3. The CDR3 is made up of 13 amino acids.